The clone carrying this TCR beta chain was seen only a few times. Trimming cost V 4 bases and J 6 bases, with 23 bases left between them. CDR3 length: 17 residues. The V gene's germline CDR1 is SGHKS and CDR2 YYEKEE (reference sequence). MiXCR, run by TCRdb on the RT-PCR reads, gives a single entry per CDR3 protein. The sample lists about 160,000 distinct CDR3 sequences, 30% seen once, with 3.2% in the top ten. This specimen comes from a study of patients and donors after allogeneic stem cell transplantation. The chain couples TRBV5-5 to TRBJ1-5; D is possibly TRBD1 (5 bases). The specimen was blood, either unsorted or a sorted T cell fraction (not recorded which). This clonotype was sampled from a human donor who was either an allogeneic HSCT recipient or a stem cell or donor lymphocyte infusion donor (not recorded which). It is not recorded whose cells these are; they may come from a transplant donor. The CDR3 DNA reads TGTGCCAGCAGCACGGAAACCGGGACGGGAGGGCGTCAGCCCCAGCATTTT. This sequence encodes CASSTETGTGGRQPQHF.